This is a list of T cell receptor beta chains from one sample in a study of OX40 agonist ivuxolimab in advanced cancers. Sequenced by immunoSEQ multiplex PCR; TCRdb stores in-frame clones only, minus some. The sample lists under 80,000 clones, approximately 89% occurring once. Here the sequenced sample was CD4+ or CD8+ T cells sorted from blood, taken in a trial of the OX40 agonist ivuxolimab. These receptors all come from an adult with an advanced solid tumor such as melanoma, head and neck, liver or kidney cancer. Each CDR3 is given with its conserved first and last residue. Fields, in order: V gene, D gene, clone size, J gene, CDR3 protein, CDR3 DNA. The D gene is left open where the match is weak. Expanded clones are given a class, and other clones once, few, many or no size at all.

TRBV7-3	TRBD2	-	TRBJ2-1	CASSLMAGGYNEQFF	TGTGCCAGCAGCTTAATGGCGGGAGGGTACAATGAGCAGTTCTTC
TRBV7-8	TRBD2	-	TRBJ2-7	CASSLTREREGREQYF	TGTGCCAGCAGCTTAACCAGAGAGCGGGAGGGCCGCGAGCAGTACTTC
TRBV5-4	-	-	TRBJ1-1	CASSYGSDTEAFF	TGTGCCAGCAGCTATGGGTCAGACACTGAAGCTTTCTTT
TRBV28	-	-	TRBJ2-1	CASSTRRDEQFF	TGTGCCAGCAGCACAAGAAGGGATGAGCAGTTCTTC
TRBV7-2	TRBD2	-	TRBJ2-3	CASTVTSGKADTQYF	TGTGCCAGCACCGTGACTAGCGGGAAGGCAGATACGCAGTATTTT
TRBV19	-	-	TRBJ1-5	CASSLTWGGNQPQHF	TGTGCCAGTAGTTTGACATGGGGGGGCAATCAGCCCCAGCATTTT
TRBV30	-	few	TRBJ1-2	CAWSNRRGAYGYTF	TGTGCCTGGAGTAATCGCAGAGGCGCCTATGGCTACACCTTC
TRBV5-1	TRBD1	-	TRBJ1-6	CASSSSGQVTSPLHF	TGCGCCAGCAGCTCGTCGGGACAGGTTACTTCACCCCTCCACTTT
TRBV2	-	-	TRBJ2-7	CASSGDSPGGYF	TGTGCCAGCAGTGGAGACAGTCCCGGAGGGTACTTC
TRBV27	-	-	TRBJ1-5	CASRGGWGNQPQHF	TGTGCCAGCAGGGGGGGCTGGGGCAATCAGCCCCAGCATTTT
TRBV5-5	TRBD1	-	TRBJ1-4	CASSLGTGGGWEKLFF	TGTGCCAGCAGCCTCGGGACAGGGGGCGGTTGGGAAAAACTGTTTTTT
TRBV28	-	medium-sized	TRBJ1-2	CASSRLAYGYTF	TGTGCCAGCAGCCGACTCGCATACGGCTACACCTTC
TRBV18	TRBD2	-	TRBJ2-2	CASSPAGRDTGELFF	TGTGCCAGCTCACCCGCAGGGAGGGACACCGGGGAGCTGTTTTTT
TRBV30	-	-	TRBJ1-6	CAGQSSYNSPLHF	TGTGCCGGGCAGAGCTCCTATAATTCACCCCTCCACTTT
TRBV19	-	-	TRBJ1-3	CASSPGQDRSDTIYF	TGTGCCAGTAGCCCGGGTCAAGACAGATCAGACACCATATATTTT
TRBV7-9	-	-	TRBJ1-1	CASSLGDATFF	TGTGCCAGCAGCTTAGGGGATGCGACTTTCTTT
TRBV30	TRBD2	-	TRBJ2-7	CAWSLASGRYEQYF	TGTGCCTGGAGTCTGGCTAGCGGGAGGTACGAGCAGTACTTC
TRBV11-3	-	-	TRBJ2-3	CASSLVSTDTQYF	TGTGCCAGCAGCTTAGTCTCGACAGATACGCAGTATTTT
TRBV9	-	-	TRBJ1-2	CASSAGERCYTF	TGTGCCAGCAGCGCCGGGGAGCGTTGCTACACCTTC
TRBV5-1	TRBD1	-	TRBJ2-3	CASSLQGMLSDTQYF	TGCGCCAGCAGTTTACAGGGGATGCTTTCGGATACGCAGTATTTT
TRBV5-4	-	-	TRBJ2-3	CASSSTYYTDTQYF	TGTGCCAGCAGCTCCACTTATTACACAGATACGCAGTATTTT
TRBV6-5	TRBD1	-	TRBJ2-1	CASIGRGRNNEQFF	TGTGCCAGCATTGGCAGGGGGCGCAACAATGAGCAGTTCTTC
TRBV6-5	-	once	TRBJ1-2	CASSYNPVGRYTF	TGTGCCAGCAGTTACAATCCTGTGGGGCGCTACACCTTC
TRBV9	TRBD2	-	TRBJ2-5	CASSVAGGVLQETQYF	TGTGCCAGCAGCGTGGCGGGGGGCGTACTCCAAGAGACCCAGTACTTC
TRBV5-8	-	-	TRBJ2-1	CASSSINEQFF	TGTGCCAGCAGCTCCATCAATGAGCAGTTCTTC
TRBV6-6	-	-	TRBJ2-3	CASTRAGPPLTDTQYF	TGTGCCAGCACCCGGGCGGGACCACCCCTCACAGATACGCAGTATTTT
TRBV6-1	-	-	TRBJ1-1	CASTLERTEAFF	TGTGCCAGCACCCTGGAAAGGACTGAAGCTTTCTTT
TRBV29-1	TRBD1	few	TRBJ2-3	CSVTTVRGQGTDTQYF	TGCAGCGTGACCACTGTGCGGGGACAGGGCACAGATACGCAGTATTTT
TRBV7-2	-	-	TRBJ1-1	CASSYLAGGTEAFF	TGTGCCAGCAGCTACCTCGCGGGGGGCACTGAAGCTTTCTTT
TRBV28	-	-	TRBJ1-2	CASRTRGGYAGASYGYTF	TGTGCCAGCAGGACCCGAGGGGGATATGCAGGCGCTTCATATGGCTACACCTTC
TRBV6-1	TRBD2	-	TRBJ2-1	CASSGLRTSGTNEQFF	TGTGCCAGCAGTGGCCTGCGGACTAGCGGGACCAATGAGCAGTTCTTC
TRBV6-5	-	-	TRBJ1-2	CASRLSQSYGYTF	TGTGCCAGCAGGCTTTCCCAATCCTATGGCTACACCTTC
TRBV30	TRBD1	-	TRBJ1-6	CAWSVQDRDTPLHF	TGTGCCTGGAGTGTTCAGGACAGGGATACACCCCTCCACTTT
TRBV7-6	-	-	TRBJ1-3	CASSLNTDAGNTIYF	TGTGCCAGCAGCTTAAATACGGACGCTGGAAACACCATATATTTT
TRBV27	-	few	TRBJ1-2	CASSSQGLHGYTF	TGTGCCAGCAGTTCCCAGGGTCTTCATGGCTACACCTTC
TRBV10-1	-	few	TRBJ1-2	CASQTGLYGYTF	TGCGCCAGTCAGACAGGCTTGTATGGCTACACCTTC
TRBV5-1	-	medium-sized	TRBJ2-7	CASSFSYEQYF	TGCGCCAGCAGCTTTTCCTACGAGCAGTACTTC
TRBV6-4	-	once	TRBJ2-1	CASSDHLGDEQFF	TGTGCCAGCAGTGATCACTTAGGGGATGAGCAGTTCTTC
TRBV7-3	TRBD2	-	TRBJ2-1	CASSPQIAGGSYNEQFF	TGTGCCAGCAGCCCCCAAATAGCGGGAGGTTCCTACAATGAGCAGTTCTTC
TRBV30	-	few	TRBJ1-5	CAWRGMNQPQHF	TGTGCCTGGAGGGGGATGAATCAGCCCCAGCATTTT
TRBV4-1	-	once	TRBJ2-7	CASRPTPTARGYEQYF	TGCGCCAGCAGACCAACCCCGACCGCTCGTGGGTACGAGCAGTACTTC
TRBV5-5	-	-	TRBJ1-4	CASSLVPTRDEKLFF	TGTGCCAGCAGCTTGGTACCCACCAGGGATGAAAAACTGTTTTTT